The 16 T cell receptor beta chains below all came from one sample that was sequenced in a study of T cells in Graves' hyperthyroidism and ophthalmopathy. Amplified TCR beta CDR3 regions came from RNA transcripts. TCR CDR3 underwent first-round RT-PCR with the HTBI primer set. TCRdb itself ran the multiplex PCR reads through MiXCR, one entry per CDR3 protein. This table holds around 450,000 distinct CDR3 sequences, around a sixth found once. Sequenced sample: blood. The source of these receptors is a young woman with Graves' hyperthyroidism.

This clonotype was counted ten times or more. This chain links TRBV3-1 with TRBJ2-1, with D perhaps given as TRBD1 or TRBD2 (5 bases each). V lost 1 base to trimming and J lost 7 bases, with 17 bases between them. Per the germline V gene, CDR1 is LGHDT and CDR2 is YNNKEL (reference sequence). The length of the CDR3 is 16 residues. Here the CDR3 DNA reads TGTGCCAGCAGCCAAGGCGCCGTGAGGGGTGTAAATGAGCAGTTCTTC. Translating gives CASSQGAVRGVNEQFF.

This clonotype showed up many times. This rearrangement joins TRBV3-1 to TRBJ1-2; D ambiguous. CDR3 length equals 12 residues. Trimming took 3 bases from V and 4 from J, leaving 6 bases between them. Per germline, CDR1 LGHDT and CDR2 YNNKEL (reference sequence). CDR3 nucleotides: TGTGCCAGCAGCCAGACATCCTATGGCTACACCTTC. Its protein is CASSQTSYGYTF.

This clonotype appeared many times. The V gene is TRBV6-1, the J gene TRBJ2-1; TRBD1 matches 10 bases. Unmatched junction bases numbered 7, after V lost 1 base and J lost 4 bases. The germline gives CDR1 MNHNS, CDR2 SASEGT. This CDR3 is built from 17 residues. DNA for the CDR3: TGTGCCAGCAGTGAAGTATTTAAGGGACAGGGGTACAATGAGCAGTTCTTC. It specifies CASSEVFKGQGYNEQFF.

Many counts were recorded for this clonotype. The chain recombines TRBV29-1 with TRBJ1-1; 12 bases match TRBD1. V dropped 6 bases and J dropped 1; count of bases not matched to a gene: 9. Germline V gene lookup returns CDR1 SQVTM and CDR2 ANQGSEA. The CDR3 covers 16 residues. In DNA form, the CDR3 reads TGCAGCGTGGTAGGGACAGGGGGCTCTTCGAACACTGAAGCTTTCTTT. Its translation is CSVVGTGGSSNTEAFF.

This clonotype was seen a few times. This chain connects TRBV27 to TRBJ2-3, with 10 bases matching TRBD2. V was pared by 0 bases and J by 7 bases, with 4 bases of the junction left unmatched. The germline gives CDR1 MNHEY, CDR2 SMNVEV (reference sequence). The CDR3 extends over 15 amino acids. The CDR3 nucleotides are TGTGCCAGCAGTTTATCGCCTAGCGGGAGTTATACGCAGTATTTT. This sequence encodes CASSLSPSGSYTQYF.

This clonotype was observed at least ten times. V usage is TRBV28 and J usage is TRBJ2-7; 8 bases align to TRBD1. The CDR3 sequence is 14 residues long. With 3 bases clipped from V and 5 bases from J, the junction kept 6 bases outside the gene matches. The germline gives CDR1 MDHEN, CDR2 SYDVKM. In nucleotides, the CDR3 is TGTGCCAGCAGTTTCCGGACAGGGCTACACGAGCAGTACTTC. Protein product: CASSFRTGLHEQYF.

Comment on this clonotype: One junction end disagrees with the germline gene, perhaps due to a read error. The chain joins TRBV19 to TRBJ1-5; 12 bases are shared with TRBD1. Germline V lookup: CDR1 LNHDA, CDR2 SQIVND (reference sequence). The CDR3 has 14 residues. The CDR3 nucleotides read TGTGCCAGTACCCCGGGACAGGGGGCTCAGCCTCAGCATTTT. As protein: CASTPGQGAQPQHF.

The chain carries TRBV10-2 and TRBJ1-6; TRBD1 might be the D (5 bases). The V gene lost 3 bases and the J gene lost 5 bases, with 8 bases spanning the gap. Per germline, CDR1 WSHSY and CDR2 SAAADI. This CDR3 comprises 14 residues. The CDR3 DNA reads TGCGCCAGCAGTGAACAGGTTGATAATTCACCCCTCCACTTT. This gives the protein CASSEQVDNSPLHF.

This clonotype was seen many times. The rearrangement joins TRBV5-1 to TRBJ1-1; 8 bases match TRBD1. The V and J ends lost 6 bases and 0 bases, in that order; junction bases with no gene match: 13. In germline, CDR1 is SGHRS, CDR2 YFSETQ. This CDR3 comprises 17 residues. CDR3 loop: CASTRGQAGGMNTEAFF. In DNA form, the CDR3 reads TGCGCCAGCACCCGGGGACAGGCCGGAGGGATGAACACTGAAGCTTTCTTT.

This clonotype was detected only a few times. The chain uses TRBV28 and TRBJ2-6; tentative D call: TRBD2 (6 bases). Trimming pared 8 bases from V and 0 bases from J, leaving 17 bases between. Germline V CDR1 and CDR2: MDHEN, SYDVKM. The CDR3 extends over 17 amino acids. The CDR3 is CASALLERASGANVLTF. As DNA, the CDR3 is TGTGCCAGCGCCCTTCTCGAGCGGGCCTCTGGGGCCAACGTCCTGACTTTC.

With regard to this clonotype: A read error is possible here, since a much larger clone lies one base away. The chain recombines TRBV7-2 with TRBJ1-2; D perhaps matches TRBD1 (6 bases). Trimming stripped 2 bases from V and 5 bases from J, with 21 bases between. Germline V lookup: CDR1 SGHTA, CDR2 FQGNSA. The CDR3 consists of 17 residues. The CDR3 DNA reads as TGTGCCAGCAGCTTACACCCCACGGGACAAAGTGGGTATGGCTACACCTTC. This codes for CASSLHPTGQSGYGYTF.

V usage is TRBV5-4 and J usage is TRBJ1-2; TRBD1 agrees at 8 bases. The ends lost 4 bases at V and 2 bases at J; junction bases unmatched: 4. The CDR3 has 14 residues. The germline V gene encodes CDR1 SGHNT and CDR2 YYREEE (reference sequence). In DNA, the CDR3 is TGTGCCAGCAGCATGGACAGGGACAACTATGGCTACACCTTC. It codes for CASSMDRDNYGYTF. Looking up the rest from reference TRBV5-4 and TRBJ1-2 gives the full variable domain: ETGVTQSPTHLIKTRGQQVTLRCSSQSGHNTVSWYQQALGQGPQFIFQYYREEENGRGNFPPRFSGLQFPNYSSELNVNALELDDSALYLCASSMDRDNYGYTFGSGTRLTVV.

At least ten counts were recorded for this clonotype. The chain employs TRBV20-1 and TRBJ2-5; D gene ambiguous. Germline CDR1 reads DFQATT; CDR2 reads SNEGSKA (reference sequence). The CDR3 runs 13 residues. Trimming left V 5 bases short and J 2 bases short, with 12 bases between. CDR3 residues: CSAPRLGQETQYF. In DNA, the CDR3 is TGCAGTGCTCCGCGCTTGGGGCAAGAGACCCAGTACTTC.

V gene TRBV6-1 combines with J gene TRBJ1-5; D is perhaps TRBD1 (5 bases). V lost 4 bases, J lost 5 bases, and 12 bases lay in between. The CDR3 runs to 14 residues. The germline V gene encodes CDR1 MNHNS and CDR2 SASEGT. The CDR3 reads CASSARQGYQPQHF. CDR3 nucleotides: TGTGCCAGCAGTGCGAGGCAGGGATATCAGCCCCAGCATTTT.

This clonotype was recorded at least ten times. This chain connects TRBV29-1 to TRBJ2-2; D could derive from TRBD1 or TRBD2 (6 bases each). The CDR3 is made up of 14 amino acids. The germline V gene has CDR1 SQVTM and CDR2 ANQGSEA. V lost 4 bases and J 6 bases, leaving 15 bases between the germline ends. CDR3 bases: TGCAGCGTTGGAAACGGGGGCGACGCCGGGGAGCTGTTTTTT. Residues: CSVGNGGDAGELFF.

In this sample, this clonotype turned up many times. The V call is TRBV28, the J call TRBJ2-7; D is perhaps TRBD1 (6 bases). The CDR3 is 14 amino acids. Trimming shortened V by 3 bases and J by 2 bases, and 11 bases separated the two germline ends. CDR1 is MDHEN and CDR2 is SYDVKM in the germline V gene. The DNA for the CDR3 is TGTGCCAGCAGTTTGACAGGCGAAGCCTACGAGCAGTACTTC. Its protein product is CASSLTGEAYEQYF.